The 20 T cell receptor beta chains below all came from one sample that was sequenced in a study of identical twins. TCRdb independently ran MiXCR on the 5' RACE reads; one entry per CDR3 protein. The sample shows 400,000 or so distinct CDR3 sequences, about 9% of them seen only once. The sequenced sample was naive T cells sorted from blood. All receptors come from a woman between 45 and 65 years old in good health.

The rearrangement uses TRBV19 and TRBJ2-1; 12 bases are shared with TRBD2. The trim removed 9 bases at V and 4 bases at J, leaving 7 bases unmatched. The germline gives CDR1 LNHDA, CDR2 SQIVND (reference sequence). This CDR3 has 15 amino acids. CDR3 residues: CASENLAGGYNEQFF. The DNA of the CDR3 is TGTGCCAGCGAAAATCTAGCGGGAGGGTACAATGAGCAGTTCTTC. The full variable domain, rest sourced from reference TRBV19 and TRBJ2-1, is DGGITQSPKYLFRKEGQNVTLSCEQNLNHDAMYWYRQDPGQGLRLIYYSQIVNDFQKGDIAEGYSVSREKKESFPLTVTSAQKNPTAFYLCASENLAGGYNEQFFGPGTRLTVL.

This clonotype was picked up a small number of times. The chain combines TRBV20-1 with TRBJ2-3; TRBD2 might be the D (5 bases). The V end was cut by 3 bases, the J end by 2 bases, with 9 bases between. CDR1 is DFQATT and CDR2 is SNEGSKA in the germline V gene (reference sequence). CDR3 length: 13 residues. CDR3 residues: CSASPLDTDTQYF. In nucleotides, the CDR3 is TGCAGTGCTAGCCCACTAGACACAGATACGCAGTATTTT.

This clonotype appeared a few times. The chain links TRBV29-1 to TRBJ2-2, with 7 nucleotides matching TRBD2. With V trimmed by 7 bases and J by 4 bases, 12 bases remained unmatched. Germline V CDR1 and CDR2: SQVTM, ANQGSEA. This CDR3 region has 15 residues. In DNA, the CDR3 is TGCAGCGCCGAGGGGTCCAAGCGGGGCACCGGGGAGCTGTTTTTT. Protein: CSAEGSKRGTGELFF.

At least ten counts were recorded for this clonotype. The chain links TRBV12-3 or TRBV12-4 to TRBJ2-7; a weak D match, TRBD2 (6 bases). The CDR3 loop spans 14 amino acids. Trimming shortened V by 5 bases and J by 3 bases, and 14 bases separated the two germline ends. The CDR3 here is CASSTGTGYYEQYF. The CDR3 DNA is TGTGCCAGCAGTACCGGGACTGGATACTACGAGCAGTACTTC.

This clonotype has a handful of counts. The gene calls are TRBV7-9 and TRBJ2-1, with TRBD2 matching 7 bases. J lost 8 bases, V lost 1 base, and 17 bases had no gene match. This CDR3 is 18 amino acids long. Germline CDR1 SEHNR, CDR2 FQNEAQ (reference sequence). The chain's CDR3 is CASSLDMVRRETFHEQFF. DNA for the CDR3: TGTGCCAGCAGCTTAGACATGGTCCGGCGGGAGACCTTCCATGAGCAGTTCTTC.

The rearrangement joins TRBV12-3 or TRBV12-4 to TRBJ1-5; weak D call: TRBD1 (5 bases). This CDR3 comprises 17 residues. V lost 3 bases to trimming and J lost 0 bases, with 15 bases between them. DNA for the CDR3: TGTGCCAGCAGTTTTAGGGGCATCGGTACTAGCAATCAGCCCCAGCATTTT. This gives the protein CASSFRGIGTSNQPQHF.

This clonotype has a handful of counts. This sequence joins TRBV7-8 and TRBJ1-2, with 11 bases matching TRBD1. The CDR3 has 15 amino acids. The V and J ends lost 10 bases and 4 bases, in that order; junction bases with no gene match: 11. Per the germline V gene, CDR1 is SGHVS and CDR2 is FQNEAQ. DNA for the CDR3: TGTGCCACCACTTCGGGACAGGGGGGCAGCTATGGCTACACCTTC. Encoded protein: CATTSGQGGSYGYTF.

With regard to this clonotype: This may be a read error, as it is one base from a much larger clone. This CDR3 is missing its conserved last phenylalanine or tryptophan, likely due to a read error. The V gene is TRBV29-1, the J gene TRBJ2-3; possibly TRBD1 for D (6 bases). CDR3 length: 10 residues. Looked up from germline, CDR1 is SQVTM and CDR2 is ANQGSEA. The CDR3 bases are TGCACAGGGGGCACAGATACGCAGTATATT. It yields the protein CTGGTDTQYI.

Concerning this clonotype: One junction end disagrees with the germline gene, perhaps due to a read error. The gene calls are TRBV5-1 and TRBJ2-3; D is perhaps TRBD2 (6 bases). Per the germline V gene, CDR1 is SGHRS and CDR2 is YFSETQ. CDR3 size: 15 residues. CDR3 region: CASSMTSGHTDTLYF. CDR3 sequence (DNA): TGCGCCAGCAGCATGACTAGTGGGCACACAGATACGCTGTATTTT.

This rearrangement joins TRBV29-1 to TRBJ1-2, with TRBD1 matching 7 bases. Looked up from germline, CDR1 is SQVTM and CDR2 is ANQGSEA. The CDR3 loop spans 14 amino acids. Trimming at V came to 4 bases and at J to 2 bases, leaving 7 bases not matched to a gene. The CDR3 loop reads CSVGGGGANYGYTF. The CDR3 DNA follows: TGCAGCGTTGGGGGAGGGGGCGCCAACTATGGCTACACCTTC. Full variable domain (remainder filled in from reference TRBV29-1 and TRBJ1-2): SAVISQKPSRDICQRGTSLTIQCQVDSQVTMMFWYRQQPGQSLTLIATANQGSEATYESGFVIDKFPISRPNLTFSTLTVSNMSPEDSSIYLCSVGGGGANYGYTFGSGTRLTVV.

This chain connects TRBV6-5 to TRBJ2-7, with D unresolved. Germline lookup yields CDR1 MNHEY and CDR2 SVGAGI. With 6 bases removed from V and 5 bases from J, the gap between germline ends came to 8 bases. The CDR3 length is 11 residues. Here the CDR3 DNA reads TGTGCCAGCAGATCGTTGAACGAGCAGTACTTC. It translates to CASRSLNEQYF.

This clonotype was seen more than once but under ten times. The CDR3 DNA is TGCGCCAGCAGCTGGGGGGACAGAAGCTCCTACAATGAGCAGTTCTTC. This translates into CASSWGDRSSYNEQFF. The V gene is TRBV5-1, the J gene TRBJ2-1; TRBD1 might be the D (7 bases). Germline V gene sequence: CDR1 SGHRS, CDR2 YFSETQ. The V end lost 3 bases, the J end lost 0 bases, and 13 bases lay between the germline ends. The CDR3 has 16 amino acids.

The chain carries TRBV12-3 or TRBV12-4 and TRBJ1-4; D is undetermined. This CDR3 is 13 amino acids long. V was shortened by 6 bases and J by 0 bases, with 5 bases between the two germline ends. The CDR3 DNA reads TGTGCCAGCAGGCGGGCAACTAATGAAAAACTGTTTTTT. It is translated as CASRRATNEKLFF.

The CDR3 loop is CASSQDPGLPYNEQFF. The CDR3 coding sequence is TGCGCCAGCAGCCAAGATCCGGGACTACCCTACAATGAGCAGTTCTTC. The J gene is TRBJ2-1, the V gene TRBV4-1; 7 bases fit TRBD2. There are 16 residues in the CDR3. After removal of 0 bases from V and 2 bases from J, the junction contained 4 bases not matched to a gene. The germline CDR1 and CDR2 sequences are MGHRA and YSYEKL.

V is TRBV10-3 and J is TRBJ1-2; a possible D gene is TRBD1 (6 bases). Trimming removed 3 bases from V and 7 bases from J, with 18 bases in between. This CDR3 has 15 amino acids. Germline V gives CDR1 ENHRY, CDR2 SYGVKD. In DNA, the CDR3 is TGTGCCATCAGTGAACCAGCAGGGGAGGGGCCTGGCTACACCTTC. This codes for CAISEPAGEGPGYTF.

This clonotype was found many times. The chain uses TRBV27 and TRBJ2-2; 10 bases map to TRBD1. The CDR3 has 17 amino acids. Germline loops: CDR1 MNHEY, CDR2 SMNVEV (reference sequence). The V and J ends lost 6 bases and 0 bases, in that order; junction bases with no gene match: 7. CDR3 sequence (DNA): TGTGCCAGCAGAACCGGGACAGGGGCCACGAACACCGGGGAGCTGTTTTTT. Protein: CASRTGTGATNTGELFF.

This clonotype was counted between two and nine times. The rearrangement links TRBV20-1 to TRBJ2-3; weak D call: TRBD2 (6 bases). The V and J ends lost 5 bases and 0 bases respectively, with 15 bases between them. Looked up from germline, CDR1 is DFQATT and CDR2 is SNEGSKA (reference sequence). The CDR3 totals 15 residues. The CDR3 coding sequence is TGCAGTGCTCTCTCTTCCGGGACTAGCACAGATACGCAGTATTTT. Encoded protein: CSALSSGTSTDTQYF.

This clonotype was observed many times. This chain uses TRBV24-1 with TRBJ1-2, with unresolved D. Trimming left V 6 bases short and J 8 bases short, with 12 bases between. CDR1 and CDR2 (germline): KGHDR, SFDVKD. The CDR3 runs 12 residues. CDR3 in DNA: TGTGCCACCAGTCCTACTTATGGAGGCTACACCTTC. This gives the protein CATSPTYGGYTF.

This clonotype was detected a few times. This chain uses TRBV5-1 with TRBJ2-3, with 7 bases fitting TRBD1. The CDR3 runs 13 residues. V lost 6 bases, J lost 5 bases, and 6 bases stayed unmatched. Germline V lookup: CDR1 SGHRS, CDR2 YFSETQ. The CDR3 is CASNPTGKDTQYF. In DNA form, the CDR3 reads TGCGCCAGCAACCCGACAGGGAAAGATACGCAGTATTTT. The full variable domain, in which reference TRBV5-1 and TRBJ2-3 provide the parts outside the CDR3, is KAGVTQTPRYLIKTRGQQVTLSCSPISGHRSVSWYQQTPGQGLQFLFEYFSETQRNKGNFPGRFSGRQFSNSRSEMNVSTLELGDSALYLCASNPTGKDTQYFGPGTRLTVL.

There are a few counts of this clonotype. This chain's CDR3 is CASSFNRDYSYEQYV. CDR3 nucleotides: TGTGCCAGCAGCTTCAACCGGGACTACTCCTACGAGCAGTACGTC. This chain connects TRBV11-3 to TRBJ2-7, with 7 bases matching TRBD2. Germline V gives CDR1 SGHNT, CDR2 YENEEA. This CDR3 has 15 residues. The trim removed 3 bases at V and 0 bases at J, leaving 5 bases unmatched.